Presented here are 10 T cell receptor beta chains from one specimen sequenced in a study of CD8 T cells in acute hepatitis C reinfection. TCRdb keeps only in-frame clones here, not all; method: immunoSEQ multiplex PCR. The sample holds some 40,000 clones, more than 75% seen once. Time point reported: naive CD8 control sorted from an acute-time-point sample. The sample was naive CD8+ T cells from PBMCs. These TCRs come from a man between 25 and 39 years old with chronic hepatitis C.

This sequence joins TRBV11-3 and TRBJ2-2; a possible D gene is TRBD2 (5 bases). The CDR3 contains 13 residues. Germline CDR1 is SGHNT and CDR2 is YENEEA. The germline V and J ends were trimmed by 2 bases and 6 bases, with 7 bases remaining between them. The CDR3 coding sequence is TGTGCCAGCAGCTTACCGGAGGCCGGGGAGCTGTTTTTT. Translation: CASSLPEAGELFF.

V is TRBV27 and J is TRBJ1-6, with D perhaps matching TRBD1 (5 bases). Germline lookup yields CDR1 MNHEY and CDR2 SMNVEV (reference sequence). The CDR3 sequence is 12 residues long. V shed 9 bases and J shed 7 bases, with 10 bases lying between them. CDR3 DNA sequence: TGTGCCAGTCGGGGGTGGAATTCACCCCTCCACTTT. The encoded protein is CASRGWNSPLHF.

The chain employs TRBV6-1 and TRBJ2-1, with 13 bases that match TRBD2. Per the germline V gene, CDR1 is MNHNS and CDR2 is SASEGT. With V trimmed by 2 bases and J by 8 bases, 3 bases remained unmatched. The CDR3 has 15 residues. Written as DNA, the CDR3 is TGTGCCAGCAGTGAACTCGGACTAGCGGGAGATGAGCAGTTCTTC. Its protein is CASSELGLAGDEQFF.

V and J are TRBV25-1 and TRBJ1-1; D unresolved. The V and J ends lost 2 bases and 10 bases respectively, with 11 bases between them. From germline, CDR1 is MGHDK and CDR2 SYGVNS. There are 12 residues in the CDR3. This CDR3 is CASSEVGSGAFF. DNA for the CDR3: TGTGCCAGCAGTGAAGTTGGGTCCGGAGCTTTCTTT.

The DNA of the CDR3 is TGTGCCACCAGCAGAGACAGGAGCAACACTGAAGCTTTCTTT. Amino acids: CATSRDRSNTEAFF. V is TRBV15 and J is TRBJ1-1; D gene unclear. Germline V gives CDR1 LNHNV, CDR2 YYDKDF (reference sequence). V was pared by 0 bases and J by 2 bases, with 7 bases between. The CDR3 spans 14 residues.

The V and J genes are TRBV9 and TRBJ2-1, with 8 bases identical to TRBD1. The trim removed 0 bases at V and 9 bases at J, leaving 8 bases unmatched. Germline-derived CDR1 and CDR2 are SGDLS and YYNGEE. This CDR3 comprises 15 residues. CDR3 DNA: TGTGCCAGCAGCGTAGGGGCGGGGCAGGGGGCTGAGCAGTTCTTC. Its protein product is CASSVGAGQGAEQFF.

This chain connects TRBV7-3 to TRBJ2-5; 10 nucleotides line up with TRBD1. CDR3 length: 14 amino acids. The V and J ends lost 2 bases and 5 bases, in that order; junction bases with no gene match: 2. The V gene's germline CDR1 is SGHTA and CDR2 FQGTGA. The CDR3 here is CASSLGDRGETQYF. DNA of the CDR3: TGTGCCAGCAGCTTAGGGGACAGGGGTGAGACCCAGTACTTC.

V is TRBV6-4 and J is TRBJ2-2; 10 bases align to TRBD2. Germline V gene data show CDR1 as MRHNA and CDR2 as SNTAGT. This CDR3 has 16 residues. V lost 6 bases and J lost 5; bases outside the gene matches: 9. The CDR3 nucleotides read TGTGCCAGCAGCTTCCTAGCGGGAGATCAGACCGGGGAGCTGTTTTTT. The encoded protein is CASSFLAGDQTGELFF.

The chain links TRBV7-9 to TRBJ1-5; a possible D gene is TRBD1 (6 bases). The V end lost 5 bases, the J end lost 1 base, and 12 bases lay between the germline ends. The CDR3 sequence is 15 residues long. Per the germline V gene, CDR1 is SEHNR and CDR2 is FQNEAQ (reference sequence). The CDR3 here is CASSVGAGSNQPQHF. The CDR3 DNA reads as TGTGCCAGCAGCGTGGGGGCAGGGAGCAATCAGCCCCAGCATTTT.

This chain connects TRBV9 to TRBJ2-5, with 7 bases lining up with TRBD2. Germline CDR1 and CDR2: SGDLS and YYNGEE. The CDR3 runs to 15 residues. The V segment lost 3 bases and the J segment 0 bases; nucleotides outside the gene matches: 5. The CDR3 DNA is TGTGCCAGCAGCGAATCCGGGACTAACCAAGAGACCCAGTACTTC. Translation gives CASSESGTNQETQYF. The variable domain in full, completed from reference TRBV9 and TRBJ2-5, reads DSGVTQTPKHLITATGQRVTLRCSPRSGDLSVYWYQQSLDQGLQFLIQYYNGEERAKGNILERFSAQQFPDLHSELNLSSLELGDSALYFCASSESGTNQETQYFGPGTRLLVL.